This is a list of T cell receptor beta chains from one sample in a study of cytomegalovirus exposure and HLA in healthy donors. This table comes from immunoSEQ multiplex PCR, and its TCRdb copy is limited to in-frame clones, with some not included. The data hold about 140,000 clones, with approximately 82% observed a single time. Sequenced sample: PBMCs. The receptors were gathered from an older woman in good health and CMV-seropositive. Each CDR3 is given with its conserved first and last residue. Each record gives: V gene, J gene, clone size, D gene, CDR3 DNA, CDR3 protein. D genes are given only for firm matches. Not all rows give a size; the values are once, few, many and, for expanded clones, a class.

TRBV11-3	TRBJ2-3	NA	NA	TGTGCCAGCAGCCCCGGGTCTAGCGGCACAGATACGCAGTATTTT	CASSPGSSGTDTQYF
TRBV7-8	TRBJ1-1	NA	TRBD1	TGTGCCAGCAGCTCCCAGGGGGCGATCACTGAAGCTTTCTTT	CASSSQGAITEAFF
TRBV5-4	TRBJ2-5	once	TRBD2	TGTGCCAGCAGCTTGGTCACCGGGAGGGCCTCCTCAGAGACCCAGTACTTC	CASSLVTGRASSETQYF
TRBV5-6	TRBJ2-7	NA	TRBD1	TGTGCCAGCAGGGGACAGGGCTACAACGAGCAGTACTTC	CASRGQGYNEQYF
TRBV7-3	TRBJ2-3	few	TRBD2	TGTGCCAGCAGCTTAATAGCTAGCGGGAGGGGTTCAGATACGCAGTATTTT	CASSLIASGRGSDTQYF
TRBV6-5	TRBJ1-5	NA	TRBD1	TGTGCCAGCAGGACCGGGACAGGGTCACAGCCCCAGCATTTT	CASRTGTGSQPQHF
TRBV19	TRBJ1-3	NA	TRBD1	TGTGCCAGTAGCATTGGACAGGCTGGAAACACCATATATTTT	CASSIGQAGNTIYF
TRBV7-9	TRBJ2-5	NA	NA	TGTGCCAGCAGGAAAAAAGACCCTTCGGAGGGAGAGCAGTACTTC	CASRKKDPSEGEQYF
TRBV4-2	TRBJ2-7	NA	TRBD2	TGTGCCAGCAGCCAACAGCGGGGGAGCTCCTACGAGCAGTACTTC	CASSQQRGSSYEQYF
TRBV7-9	TRBJ2-3	once	NA	TGTGCCAGCAGCCCGGAGTGGCTAGTAGCTAGCACAGATACGCAGTATTTT	CASSPEWLVASTDTQYF
TRBV27	TRBJ2-1	NA	NA	TGTGCCAGCAGTTCCTACCCAGGGGTTGAGCAGTTCTTC	CASSSYPGVEQFF
TRBV4-3	TRBJ1-5	NA	NA	TGCGCCAGCAGCCAAGATTGGCGGACTGGTAATCAGCCCCAGCATTTT	CASSQDWRTGNQPQHF
TRBV10-3	TRBJ2-1	NA	TRBD2	TGTGCCATCTGGACTAGCGGATACAATGAGCAGTTCTTC	CAIWTSGYNEQFF
TRBV21-1	TRBJ2-6	NA	NA	TGTGCCAGCAGCAAAGTTTTCGGGGACATCCCGCGCTCTGGGGCCAACGTCCTGACTTTC	CASSKVFGDIPRSGANVLTF
TRBV7-6	TRBJ1-1	few	NA	TGTGCCAGCAGCTTAGGTTCGGTGAACACTGAAGCTTTCTTT	CASSLGSVNTEAFF
TRBV13	TRBJ2-3	NA	NA	TGTGCCAGCAGCTTAGTCGGGACACCTAGCACAGATACGCAGTATTTT	CASSLVGTPSTDTQYF
TRBV13	TRBJ2-2	NA	NA	TGTGCCAGCAGCTTAGGCGGGTCCGCAGTGGGGGAGCTGTTTTTT	CASSLGGSAVGELFF
TRBV7-2	TRBJ2-1	NA	TRBD1	TGTGCCAGCAGCTCCTCCTGGACAGGCTACAATGAGCAGTTCTTC	CASSSSWTGYNEQFF
TRBV27	TRBJ2-1	NA	NA	TGTGCCAGCAGTTCTGGTAGCGGCAATCGGCAGTTCTTC	CASSSGSGNRQFF
TRBV29-1	TRBJ2-1	few	TRBD1	TGCAGCGTTGGGGACAGGGGCTACAATGAGCAGTTCTTC	CSVGDRGYNEQFF
TRBV7-3	TRBJ1-2	NA	NA	TGTGCCAGCAGCTTAAACCCGGACAGCTATGGCTACACCTTC	CASSLNPDSYGYTF
TRBV6-1	TRBJ1-5	NA	TRBD1	TGTGCCAGCAGTCACAGGGGGGACCAGCCCCAGCATTTT	CASSHRGDQPQHF
TRBV4-3	TRBJ2-7	few	TRBD1	TGCGCCAGCAGCCAAGGACAGGGCGCCTACGAGCAGTACTTC	CASSQGQGAYEQYF
TRBV14	TRBJ2-3	once	NA	TGTGCCAGCAGCCAAGATAGCGGAGGCACAGATACGCAGTATTTT	CASSQDSGGTDTQYF